This is a list of T cell receptor beta chains from one sample in a study of T cell responses to AZD1222 COVID-19 vaccine. Repertoires were generated with immunoSEQ multiplex PCR, while TCRdb's copy carries only in-frame clones and drops some. The table records around 140,000 clones, roughly 87% of them present only once. The sequencing here drew on peripheral blood, taken 28 days after the second AZD1222 dose. The receptor source for this set is an adult who received the AZD1222 COVID-19 vaccine. Both conserved end residues are part of each CDR3. The order of the fields is V gene, clone size, D gene, J gene, CDR3 DNA, CDR3 protein. The D gene is left open where the match is weak. Only part of the rows carry a size: once, few, many, or a class if the clone is expanded.

TRBV29-1	.	.	TRBJ1-2	TGCAGCGTTGATGATGGGGGGTTGGGTGGCTACACCTTC	CSVDDGGLGGYTF
TRBV5-1	.	TRBD1	TRBJ2-1	TGCGCCAGCAGCGTTGACAGGGGGGCTTACAATGAGCAGTTCTTC	CASSVDRGAYNEQFF
TRBV11-2	.	.	TRBJ2-1	TGTGCCAGCAGCCCCCTAGGGCAGTCGATCCTCTTCAACAATGAGCAGTTCTTC	CASSPLGQSILFNNEQFF
TRBV10-3	.	TRBD2	TRBJ2-3	TGTGCCATCAGCGGACTCGGGGGGAAACACACAGATACGCAGTATTTT	CAISGLGGKHTDTQYF
TRBV9	.	TRBD2	TRBJ2-1	TGTGCCAGCAGCGCGGGAGGGTGGGGGAATGAGCAGTTCTTC	CASSAGGWGNEQFF
TRBV30	.	.	TRBJ1-2	TGTGCCTGGAGTGACAGGGCCAGGTATGGCTACACCTTC	CAWSDRARYGYTF
TRBV6-5	.	.	TRBJ1-2	TGTGCCAGCACCTCTTGGCAGAAATATGGCTACACCTTC	CASTSWQKYGYTF
TRBV9	.	.	TRBJ1-1	TGTGCCAGCAGCCCCCGGACAGACACTGAAGCTTTCTTT	CASSPRTDTEAFF
TRBV7-9	.	TRBD2	TRBJ2-5	TGTGCCAGCACCAACCCTAGCGGGAGATCGGAGACCCAGTACTTC	CASTNPSGRSETQYF
TRBV10-2	once	TRBD2	TRBJ2-5	TGCGCCAGCAGGAGACTAGCGGGACAAGAGACCCAGTACTTC	CASRRLAGQETQYF
TRBV7-2	.	TRBD2	TRBJ2-7	TGTGCCAGCAGCTCCACCGGGACTAGTACCTACGAGCAGTACTTC	CASSSTGTSTYEQYF
TRBV5-4	.	.	TRBJ2-2	TGTGCCAGCAGACGAGGTGGGGACACCGGGGAGCTGTTTTTT	CASRRGGDTGELFF
TRBV27	once	TRBD1	TRBJ1-1	TGTGCCAGCAGTTTGATGGGAGGGGGCACTGGGGCTTTCTTT	CASSLMGGGTGAFF
TRBV5-1	.	TRBD2	TRBJ2-7	TGCGCCAGCAGATCGACTAGCGACTCCTACGAGCAGTACTTC	CASRSTSDSYEQYF
TRBV30	few	.	TRBJ2-7	TGTGCCTGGAGTGTACTAGGGGAGAGGAACGAGCAGTACTTC	CAWSVLGERNEQYF
TRBV2	.	TRBD1	TRBJ1-2	TGTGCCAGCATGGGGACAGGGGCGTATGGCTACACCTTC	CASMGTGAYGYTF
TRBV5-1	.	.	TRBJ2-1	TGCGCCAGCAGCTTGTTGGGTGAGCAGTTCTTC	CASSLLGEQFF
TRBV6-5	.	TRBD1	TRBJ2-7	TGTGCCAGCAGTTACGACAGGGCCTACGAGCAGTACTTC	CASSYDRAYEQYF
TRBV5-1	.	.	TRBJ2-5	TGCGCCAGCAGCTTTAACTGGTGGGTAATGCAAGAGACCCAGTACTTC	CASSFNWWVMQETQYF
TRBV5-6	once	.	TRBJ1-4	TGTGCCAGCAGCTTGGTCGGGCCAGGGAATGAGGAAAAACTGTTTTTT	CASSLVGPGNEEKLFF
TRBV14	.	TRBD2	TRBJ2-1	TGTGCCAGCAGCCAAGTGGGACTACCCCAGTTCTTC	CASSQVGLPQFF
TRBV6-5	.	.	TRBJ1-4	TGTGCCAGCAGTCTGGGGGAAAAACTGTTTTTT	CASSLGEKLFF
TRBV4-1	.	TRBD1	TRBJ1-1	TGCGCCAGCAGCCAAGATGCGCTAACCGGGACAGGGGGCGAAGCTTTCTTT	CASSQDALTGTGGEAFF
TRBV6-5	.	TRBD2	TRBJ2-1	TGTGCCAGCAGATACGGCGGCGGGAGCTCCTACAATGAGCAGTTCTTC	CASRYGGGSSYNEQFF
TRBV28	.	TRBD1	TRBJ1-2	TGTGCCAGCAGTTTATGGACCAGGACAGGGGAAGGGTATGGCTACACCTTC	CASSLWTRTGEGYGYTF
TRBV4-1	once	.	TRBJ2-7	TGCGCCAGCAGCGCGCTGTTGACCTTCGGCGACGAGCAGTACTTC	CASSALLTFGDEQYF
TRBV4-3	.	.	TRBJ2-5	TGCGCCAGCAGCCAAGATGTTATCGGCAGGGGAGAGACCCAGTACTTC	CASSQDVIGRGETQYF
TRBV7-3	few	TRBD1	TRBJ1-2	TGTGCCAGCAGCACCCTTACAGGGGGCGATGGCTACACCTTC	CASSTLTGGDGYTF
TRBV2	.	TRBD1	TRBJ1-2	TGTGCCAGCAGCGTGGGACAGGGGCATGGCTATGGCTACACCTTC	CASSVGQGHGYGYTF
TRBV10-1	once	.	TRBJ2-7	TGCGCCAGCAGCGGCCCTAGCACCTACGAGCAGTACTTC	CASSGPSTYEQYF
TRBV21-1	once	.	TRBJ2-4	TGTGCCAGCAGCAAAGAGGGGGAACAGACAGGCTGGCTACTAGCCAAAAACATTCAGTACTTC	CASSKEGEQTGWLLAKNIQYF
TRBV5-6	.	.	TRBJ1-1	TGTGCCAGCAGCGTAGGACAGACAATGAACACTGAAGCTTTCTTT	CASSVGQTMNTEAFF
TRBV19	.	.	TRBJ1-5	TGTGCCAGTCGAGGCGAAACCCGCAATCAGCCCCAGCATTTT	CASRGETRNQPQHF
TRBV11-3	.	.	TRBJ2-7	TGTGCCAGCAGCTTAGGAGGCCAGTACGAGCAGTACTTC	CASSLGGQYEQYF
TRBV19	.	.	TRBJ1-1	TGTGCCAGTAGTTCGCGGAGAACGAATCAGGGGACTGAAGCTTTCTTT	CASSSRRTNQGTEAFF
TRBV19	.	TRBD1	TRBJ2-1	TGTGCCAGTAGGCTTCGGACAGGGGTTAGTAAGCAGTTCTTC	CASRLRTGVSKQFF
TRBV5-1	.	TRBD1	TRBJ2-4	TGCGCCAGCAGCCCGACCATCGGGACAGAAAACATTCAGTACTTC	CASSPTIGTENIQYF
TRBV6-1	once	TRBD1	TRBJ2-7	TGTGCCAGCAGTGTGTGGGGTAGGGGGACAGGGACCTACGAGCAGTACTTC	CASSVWGRGTGTYEQYF
TRBV29-1	once	.	TRBJ1-4	TGCAGCGTTGGGCACAGGCCCGATGAAAAACTGTTTTTT	CSVGHRPDEKLFF
TRBV6-1	.	.	TRBJ1-4	TGTGCCAGCAGTGGGGGAGCGGGCAGACAGGTGCCCGGCCAAAAACTGTTTTTT	CASSGGAGRQVPGQKLFF
TRBV5-4	.	TRBD2	TRBJ2-2	TGTGCCAGCAGCTTGGGGTCTAGCGGGGTCGGGGAGCTGTTTTTT	CASSLGSSGVGELFF
TRBV27	.	.	TRBJ1-4	TGTGCCAGCAGGGGGCTTGACAGATCAACTAATGAAAAACTGTTTTTT	CASRGLDRSTNEKLFF
TRBV21-1	.	.	TRBJ2-3	TGTGCCAGCAGCAAAGCGGCCCACACCTCCACAGATACGCAGTATTTT	CASSKAAHTSTDTQYF
TRBV27	.	TRBD1	TRBJ1-4	TGTGCCAGCAGTCGATCCCCGGGACAGGGGGATGAAAAACTGTTTTTT	CASSRSPGQGDEKLFF
TRBV19	few	TRBD1	TRBJ1-5	TGTGCCAGTAGTATAAGACAGGGGGAGAACCAGCCCCAGCATTTT	CASSIRQGENQPQHF
TRBV12-3/TRBV12-4	once	.	TRBJ2-1	TGTGCCAGCAGCCAGGCTGTCGGCAATGAGCAGTTCTTC	CASSQAVGNEQFF
TRBV10-2	.	TRBD1	TRBJ1-5	TGCGCCAGCAGTGATCCCGGACAGGGCAGGGGCAATCAGCCCCAGCATTTT	CASSDPGQGRGNQPQHF
TRBV19	.	.	TRBJ1-6	TGTGCCAGTAGGGGGGACTTGGCCTATAATTCACCCCTCCACTTT	CASRGDLAYNSPLHF
TRBV24-1	.	.	TRBJ1-1	TGTGCCACCAGTGGTTTGGACAGTAGCGAAGCTTTCTTT	CATSGLDSSEAFF
TRBV6-6	.	.	TRBJ1-5	TGTGCCAGCAGTTACTCAGGGGGGAGCAATCAGCCCCAGCATTTT	CASSYSGGSNQPQHF
TRBV7-2	.	.	TRBJ2-1	TGTGCCAGCAGCTTCGAGAGCGGCTCCTACAATGAGCAGTTCTTC	CASSFESGSYNEQFF
TRBV3-1/TRBV3-2	.	.	TRBJ1-6	TGTGCCAGCAGCCCCTCCCGGGATTCACCCCTCCACTTT	CASSPSRDSPLHF
TRBV6-5	.	.	TRBJ2-1	TGTGCCAGCAGTTACCTACTAGGGGGCAATGAGCAGTTCTTC	CASSYLLGGNEQFF
TRBV9	.	TRBD2	TRBJ2-1	TGTGCCAGCAGCGTAGGAAGTGGGGCGGGAGGGAGCTCCTACAATGAGCAGTTCTTC	CASSVGSGAGGSSYNEQFF
TRBV7-9	.	.	TRBJ1-2	TGTGCCAGCAGCCCACAGGGAGTGAGAGGCTACACCTTC	CASSPQGVRGYTF